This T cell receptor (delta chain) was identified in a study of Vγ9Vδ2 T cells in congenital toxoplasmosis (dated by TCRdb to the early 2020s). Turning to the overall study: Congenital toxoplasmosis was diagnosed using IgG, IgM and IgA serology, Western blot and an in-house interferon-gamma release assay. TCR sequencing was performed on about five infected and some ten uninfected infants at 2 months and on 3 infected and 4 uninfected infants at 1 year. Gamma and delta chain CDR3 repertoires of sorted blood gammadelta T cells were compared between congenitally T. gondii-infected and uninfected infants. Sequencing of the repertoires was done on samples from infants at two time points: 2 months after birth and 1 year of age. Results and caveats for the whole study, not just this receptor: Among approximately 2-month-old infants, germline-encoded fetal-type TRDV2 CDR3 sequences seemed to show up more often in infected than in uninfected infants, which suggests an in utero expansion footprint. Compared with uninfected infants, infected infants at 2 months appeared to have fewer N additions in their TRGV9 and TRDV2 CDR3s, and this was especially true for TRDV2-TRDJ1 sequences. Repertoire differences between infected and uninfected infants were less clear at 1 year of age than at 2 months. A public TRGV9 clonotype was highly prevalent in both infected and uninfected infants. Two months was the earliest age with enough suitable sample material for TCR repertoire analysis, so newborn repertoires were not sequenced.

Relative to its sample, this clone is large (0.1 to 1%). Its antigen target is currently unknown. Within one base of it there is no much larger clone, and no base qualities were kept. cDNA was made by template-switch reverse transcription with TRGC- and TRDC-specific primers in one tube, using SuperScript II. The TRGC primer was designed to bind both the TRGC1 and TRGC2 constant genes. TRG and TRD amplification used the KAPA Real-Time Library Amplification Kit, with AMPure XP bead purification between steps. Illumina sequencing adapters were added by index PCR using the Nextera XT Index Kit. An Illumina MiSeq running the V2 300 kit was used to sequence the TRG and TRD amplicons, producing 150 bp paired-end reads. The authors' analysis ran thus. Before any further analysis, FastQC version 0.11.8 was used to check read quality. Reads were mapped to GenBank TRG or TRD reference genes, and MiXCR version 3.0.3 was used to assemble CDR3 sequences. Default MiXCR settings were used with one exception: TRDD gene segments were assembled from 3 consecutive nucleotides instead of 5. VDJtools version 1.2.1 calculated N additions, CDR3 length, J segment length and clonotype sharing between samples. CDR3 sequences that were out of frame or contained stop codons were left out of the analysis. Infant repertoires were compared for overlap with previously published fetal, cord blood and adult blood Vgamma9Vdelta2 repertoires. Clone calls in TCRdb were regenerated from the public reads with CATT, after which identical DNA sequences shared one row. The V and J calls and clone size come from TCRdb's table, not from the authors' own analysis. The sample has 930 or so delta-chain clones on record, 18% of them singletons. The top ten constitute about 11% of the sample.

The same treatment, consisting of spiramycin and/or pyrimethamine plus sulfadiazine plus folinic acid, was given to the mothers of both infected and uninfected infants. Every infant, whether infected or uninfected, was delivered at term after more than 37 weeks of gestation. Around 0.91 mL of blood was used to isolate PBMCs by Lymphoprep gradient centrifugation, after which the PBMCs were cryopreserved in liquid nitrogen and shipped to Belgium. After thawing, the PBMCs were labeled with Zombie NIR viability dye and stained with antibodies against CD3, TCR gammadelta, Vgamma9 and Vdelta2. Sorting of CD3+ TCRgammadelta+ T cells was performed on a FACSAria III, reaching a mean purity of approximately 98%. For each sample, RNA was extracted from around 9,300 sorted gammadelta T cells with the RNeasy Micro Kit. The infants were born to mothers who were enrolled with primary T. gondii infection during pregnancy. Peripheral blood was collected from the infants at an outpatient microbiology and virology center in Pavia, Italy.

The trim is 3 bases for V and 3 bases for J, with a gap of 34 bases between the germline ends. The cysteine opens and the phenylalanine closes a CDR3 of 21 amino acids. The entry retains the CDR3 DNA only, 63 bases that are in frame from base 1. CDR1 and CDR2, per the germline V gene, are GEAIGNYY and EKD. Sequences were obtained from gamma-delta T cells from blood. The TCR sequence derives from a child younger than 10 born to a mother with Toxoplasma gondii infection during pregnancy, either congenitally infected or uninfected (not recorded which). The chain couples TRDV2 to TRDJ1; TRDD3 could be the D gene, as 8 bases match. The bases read TGTGCCTGTGACGGTCTACCAGGGCTTCCTAAGCAGACTGGGGGTTCCGATAAACTCATCTTT. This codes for CACDGLPGLPKQTGGSDKLIF.